Given below is one T cell receptor beta chain in context. Original processing notes: Counts of nucleated cells, estimated from reference gene primer amplification, were obtained. The table came from immunoSEQ multiplex PCR; TCRdb's copy has only in-frame clones and leaves some out. That table is the source of V, J and clone size, and D and trimming were worked out from the DNA. The sample shows some 13,000 clones, 80% to 90% of them seen only once. The CDR3 contains 14 residues. CDR1 and CDR2 from the germline V gene are SGHAT and FQNNGV. V lost 5 bases and J lost 0, with 9 bases in between. The entry originates in a study of blood T cell repertoires in COVID-19. Overall study context: Both acute and convalescent COVID-19 samples were obtained from the United States, Italy and Spain. Sample material is recorded as cDNA or gDNA derived from T cells, B-cell-depleted T cells, or PBMCs.

The chain couples TRBV11-2 to TRBJ2-3; D is unclear. Sequenced material: peripheral blood. This clonotype originated in a man aged 80 or over with acute or convalescent COVID-19. In DNA, the CDR3 is TGTGCCAGCAGCCTCCGACTCAGCACAGATACGCAGTATTTT. Amino acid sequence: CASSLRLSTDTQYF.